One sample yielded the 31 T cell receptor beta chains listed below, sequenced in a study of T cells in Graves' hyperthyroidism and ophthalmopathy. TCR beta CDR3 regions were amplified from RNA transcripts. The primer set for the first-round RT-PCR of the TCR CDR3 was HTBI. MiXCR, applied by TCRdb to the multiplex PCR reads, yields one record per CDR3 protein. The sample holds about half a million distinct CDR3 sequences, under 25% seen once. The sequenced material came from blood. These receptors all come from a woman between 65 and 79 years old with Graves' ophthalmopathy.

The rearrangement uses TRBV7-2 and TRBJ2-2; 8 nucleotides align to TRBD2. The CDR3 sequence is 16 residues long. Germline assignment: CDR1 SGHTA and CDR2 FQGNSA. With V trimmed by 2 bases and J by 4 bases, 6 bases remained unmatched. CDR3 sequence: CASSLLLAAITGELFF. The DNA for the CDR3 is TGTGCCAGCAGCTTACTACTAGCGGCAATCACCGGGGAGCTGTTTTTT. The full variable domain, completed using reference TRBV7-2 and TRBJ2-2, is GAGVSQSPSNKVTEKGKDVELRCDPISGHTALYWYRQSLGQGLEFLIYFQGNSAPDKSGLPSDRFSAERTGGSVSTLTIQRTQQEDSAVYLCASSLLLAAITGELFFGEGSRLTVL.

This clonotype appeared many times. The gene calls are TRBV11-2 and TRBJ1-1; no clear D. Germline V gene data show CDR1 as SGHAT and CDR2 as FQNNGV. The ends were cut back, 1 base at V and 0 bases at J, with 12 bases in the middle. CDR3 length: 16 amino acids. The CDR3 DNA sequence: TGTGCCAGCAGCTTAGCCCAGGAGGGTATGAACACTGAAGCTTTCTTT. Translated: CASSLAQEGMNTEAFF.

This clonotype came up many times. The chain has TRBV29-1 and TRBJ2-7; TRBD1 matches at 7 bases. Losses at the gene ends were 5 bases for V and 2 bases for J; bases not matched to a gene: 0. Germline values: CDR1 SQVTM, CDR2 ANQGSEA. This CDR3 is 11 amino acids long. Here the CDR3 DNA reads TGCAGCGTTCAGGGGGCCTACGAGCAGTACTTC. Amino acid sequence: CSVQGAYEQYF.

This clonotype appeared a few times. The chain combines TRBV5-8 with TRBJ1-2, with 7 positions matching TRBD1. J lost 3 bases, V lost 7 bases, and 6 bases had no gene match. This CDR3 is built from 13 residues. Germline lookup yields CDR1 SGHTS and CDR2 YDEGEE. CDR3 in amino acids: CASLGQTYYGYTF. CDR3 in DNA: TGTGCCAGCCTGGGACAGACCTACTATGGCTACACCTTC.

Written as DNA, the CDR3 is TGCGCCAGCAGCCCAGCGGGAGGCCCGGGGGAGCAGTACTTC. Its protein is CASSPAGGPGEQYF. The chain links TRBV5-1 to TRBJ2-7, with 9 bases fitting TRBD2. V trimming: 4 bases; J trimming: 7 bases; junction bases outside the gene matches: 9. CDR3 size: 14 residues. Germline V gives CDR1 SGHRS, CDR2 YFSETQ.

This clonotype has ten or more counts. The chain combines TRBV12-3 or TRBV12-4 with TRBJ2-1; tentative D call: TRBD1 (6 bases). The V and J ends lost 4 bases and 6 bases respectively, with 13 bases between them. There are 14 residues in the CDR3. The CDR3 here is CASSSLGTINEQFF. CDR3 coding DNA: TGTGCCAGCAGTTCACTCGGGACAATCAATGAGCAGTTCTTC.

This clonotype was found many times. The J gene is TRBJ2-3, the V gene TRBV3-1, with D tentatively TRBD1 or TRBD2 (5 bases each). Germline CDR1 reads LGHDT; CDR2 reads YNNKEL (reference sequence). Trimming stripped 4 bases from V and 0 bases from J, with 11 bases between. The CDR3 is 15 residues long. CDR3 nucleotides: TGTGCCAGCAGCCCGGGACCCACTAGCACAGATACGCAGTATTTT. This translates into CASSPGPTSTDTQYF.

The chain couples TRBV20-1 to TRBJ2-1; 9 bases are shared with TRBD2. The CDR3 sequence is 14 residues long. Germline CDR1 reads DFQATT; CDR2 reads SNEGSKA (reference sequence). With V trimmed by 5 bases and J by 5 bases, 7 bases remained unmatched. This CDR3 is CSAPTGTSNNEQFF. The CDR3 bases are TGCAGTGCTCCTACAGGGACTAGCAACAATGAGCAGTTCTTC.

Comments on this clonotype: The junction and the germline gene differ at one end; a read error may be behind it. The chain links TRBV27 to TRBJ2-5; 10 bases match TRBD2. The CDR3 is 20 residues long. Germline-derived CDR1 and CDR2 are MNHEY and SMNVEV (reference sequence). The CDR3 spells CASKLHGGTSEYPYQEAQYF. CDR3 nucleotides: TGTGCCAGCAAACTCCACGGGGGGACTAGCGAATACCCGTACCAAGAGGCCCAGTACTTC.

The chain recombines TRBV3-1 with TRBJ2-5, with 10 bases identical to TRBD1. CDR1 and CDR2 (germline): LGHDT, YNNKEL (reference sequence). The CDR3 sequence is 15 residues long. V shed 6 bases, J shed 5 bases, and the junction held 9 bases outside the gene matches. CDR3 sequence (DNA): TGTGCCAGCAGGCCATTGACAGGGGGCAGGGAGACCCAGTACTTC. It translates to CASRPLTGGRETQYF.

J is TRBJ1-1 and V is TRBV19; unclear D gene. Germline lookup yields CDR1 LNHDA and CDR2 SQIVND (reference sequence). This CDR3 has 14 amino acids. V was trimmed by 4 bases and J by 1 base, leaving 10 bases between them. In DNA, the CDR3 is TGTGCCAGTAGTACCCGACGAGGGAACACTGAAGCTTTCTTT. Its translation: CASSTRRGNTEAFF.

The rearrangement joins TRBV6-1 to TRBJ2-5; 12 nucleotides line up with TRBD2. Germline V lookup: CDR1 MNHNS, CDR2 SASEGT. V was clipped by 10 bases and J by 4 bases; unmatched bases: 7. This CDR3 has 14 residues. This CDR3 is CATSGRAKGETQYF. The CDR3 DNA reads TGTGCCACTAGCGGGAGGGCCAAGGGAGAGACCCAGTACTTC.

The chain is built from TRBV19 and TRBJ1-4; D is uncertain. The CDR3 has 15 residues. Trimming removed 1 base from V and 6 bases from J, with 12 bases in between. Per germline, CDR1 LNHDA and CDR2 SQIVND (reference sequence). CDR3 sequence reads: CASSIGSAVYEKLFF. DNA of the CDR3: TGTGCCAGTAGTATAGGATCGGCAGTTTATGAAAAACTGTTTTTT.

The CDR3 protein is CASSFPGSKETQYF. The CDR3 DNA reads as TGTGCCAGCAGTTTCCCGGGCAGTAAAGAGACCCAGTACTTC. The chain carries TRBV12-3 or TRBV12-4 and TRBJ2-5; D is unresolved. The CDR3 runs to 14 residues. V was pared by 3 bases and J by 3 bases, with 11 bases between.

This clonotype was observed a few times. At one end, the junction sequence differs from germline, possibly due to a read error. The CDR3 DNA follows: TGCAGTCCTAGCTATCGAGGATATGGCTACACCTTC. Encoded protein: CSPSYRGYGYTF. This chain joins TRBV20-1 and TRBJ1-2; D uncertain. The CDR3 runs 12 residues. CDR1 DFQATT and CDR2 SNEGSKA come from the germline V gene (reference sequence).

This chain uses TRBV20-1 with TRBJ1-4; weak D call: TRBD1 (5 bases). The CDR3 sequence is 13 residues long. From germline, CDR1 is DFQATT and CDR2 SNEGSKA (reference sequence). Trimming removed 1 base from V and 3 bases from J, with 6 bases in between. CDR3 amino acids: CSARGGSNEKLFF. In nucleotides, the CDR3 is TGCAGTGCTAGAGGGGGGTCTAATGAAAAACTGTTTTTT.

This clonotype came up many times. The chain carries TRBV20-1 and TRBJ2-7, with D perhaps TRBD1 (5 bases). CDR3 length: 13 residues. V shed 6 bases and J shed 4 bases, with 16 bases lying between them. Germline values: CDR1 DFQATT, CDR2 SNEGSKA (reference sequence). CDR3 nucleotide sequence: TGCAGTGCCAGGGATAAGGTCACTTACGAGCAGTACTTC. Translating it yields CSARDKVTYEQYF.

There are many counts of this clonotype. The V gene is TRBV28, the J gene TRBJ2-2, with 8 bases identical to TRBD1. Germline V gene data show CDR1 as MDHEN and CDR2 as SYDVKM. The CDR3 consists of 14 residues. Trimming cost V 8 bases and J 5 bases; bases outside gene matches: 7. As DNA, the CDR3 is TGTGCCAGCGGAACAGGGGGTCGGACCGGGGAGCTGTTTTTT. Translated: CASGTGGRTGELFF.

This clonotype was detected a few times. The chain employs TRBV29-1 and TRBJ2-7; D gene uncertain. CDR3 length: 12 amino acids. Trimming left V 4 bases short and J 3 bases short, with 10 bases between. Germline CDR1 reads SQVTM; CDR2 reads ANQGSEA. CDR3: CSVVMPSYEQYF. The CDR3 nucleotides read TGCAGCGTTGTCATGCCTAGCTACGAGCAGTACTTC.

The rearrangement joins TRBV10-3 to TRBJ1-4; D is perhaps TRBD1 (5 bases). V lost 6 bases and J 6 bases, leaving 11 bases between the germline ends. The CDR3 consists of 13 residues. CDR1 and CDR2 (germline): ENHRY, SYGVKD. For the CDR3, the DNA is TGTGCCATCAGGGGACGGTGGGATGAAAAACTGTTTTTT. It translates to CAIRGRWDEKLFF.

There are many counts of this clonotype. This rearrangement joins TRBV28 to TRBJ2-5; 7 positions agree with TRBD2. Trimming took 3 bases from V and 5 from J; bases not matched to a gene: 9. The germline V gene has CDR1 MDHEN and CDR2 SYDVKM. The CDR3 spans 15 residues. CDR3 in amino acids: CASSFIGRAWETQYF. For the CDR3, the DNA is TGTGCCAGCAGTTTTATAGGGAGGGCTTGGGAGACCCAGTACTTC.

This clonotype has a handful of counts. The chain links TRBV6-1 to TRBJ2-7; 10 bases are shared with TRBD2. The CDR3 has 16 amino acids. From germline, CDR1 is MNHNS and CDR2 SASEGT. The J segment lost 1 base and the V segment lost 7 bases, leaving 10 bases of the junction unmatched. CDR3 in amino acids: CASKNLGLADSYEQYF. The CDR3 DNA reads TGTGCCAGCAAAAACCTCGGACTAGCGGATTCCTACGAGCAGTACTTC.

In DNA, the CDR3 is TGTGCCTGGAGCCCGGGAGGCACAGATACGCAGTATTTT. Translating it yields CAWSPGGTDTQYF. The gene calls are TRBV30 and TRBJ2-3, with a weak D call TRBD2 (6 bases). Trimming left V 3 bases short and J 1 base short, with 8 bases between. The CDR3 contains 13 residues. Germline loops: CDR1 GTSNPN, CDR2 SVGIG (reference sequence).

This clonotype has more than one count but fewer than ten. The chain links TRBV9 to TRBJ2-5, with 12 bases identical to TRBD2. This CDR3 spans 15 amino acids. V shed 3 bases, J shed 7 bases, and the junction held 7 bases outside the gene matches. In germline, CDR1 is SGDLS, CDR2 YYNGEE. CDR3 DNA: TGTGCCAGCAGCGAGACTAGCGGGAGTGTTGGGACCCAGTACTTC. As protein: CASSETSGSVGTQYF.

This clonotype was seen at least ten times. CDR3 protein: CASSGLAQETQYF. DNA of the CDR3: TGTGCCAGCAGTGGACTAGCGCAAGAGACCCAGTACTTC. The chain links TRBV2 to TRBJ2-5, with 8 bases aligning to TRBD2. CDR1 SNHLY and CDR2 FYNNEI come from the germline V gene. The trim removed 4 bases at V and 2 bases at J, leaving 0 bases unmatched. The CDR3 is 13 amino acids.

This clonotype turned up a few times. The genes are TRBV3-1 and TRBJ1-2; D ambiguous. The CDR3 length is 13 residues. V lost 4 bases and J 2 bases, leaving 8 bases between the germline ends. The V gene's germline CDR1 is LGHDT and CDR2 YNNKEL (reference sequence). The CDR3 coding sequence is TGTGCCAGCAGCCCATCTGACAACTATGGCTACACCTTC. Residues: CASSPSDNYGYTF.

This clonotype was detected only a few times. A read error may explain this, as a much larger clone is one base away. The chain joins TRBV28 to TRBJ2-5; 7 bases are shared with TRBD2. This CDR3 has 14 amino acids. CDR1 is MDHEN, CDR2 SYDVKM, per germline. The CDR3 region is CGSSPVAGQETQYF. CDR3 bases: TGTGGCAGCAGTCCTGTAGCGGGTCAAGAGACCCAGTACTTC.

This clonotype was found many times. The chain employs TRBV12-3 or TRBV12-4 and TRBJ2-5, with 7 bases that match TRBD2. The CDR3 runs 15 residues. The V gene end was trimmed by 3 bases and the J gene end by 0 bases; junction bases not matched to a gene: 4. The CDR3 nucleotides read TGTGCCAGCAGTTTCGGCGGGAGCAACCAAGAGACCCAGTACTTC. This translates into CASSFGGSNQETQYF.

The chain combines TRBV11-2 with TRBJ2-7, with D hard to call. Germline CDR1 SGHAT, CDR2 FQNNGV. Trimming removed 3 bases at V and 4 bases at J, with 7 bases between. The CDR3 has 12 residues. The CDR3 nucleotides are TGTGCCAGCAGCTTTAGGCTTTACGAGCAGTACTTC. Encoded protein: CASSFRLYEQYF.

The chain carries TRBV7-9 and TRBJ2-5; a weak D match, TRBD2 (5 bases). This CDR3 comprises 16 residues. Germline assignment: CDR1 SEHNR and CDR2 FQNEAQ (reference sequence). V was clipped by 1 base and J by 5 bases, with 17 bases between them. CDR3 region: CASSLVKGRRRETQYF. The DNA of the CDR3 is TGTGCCAGCAGCTTAGTTAAGGGTCGCAGGAGGGAGACCCAGTACTTC.

The table lists this clonotype with a few counts. This chain uses TRBV10-2 with TRBJ1-6, with D tentatively TRBD1 (5 bases). Trimming cost V 4 bases and J 5 bases, with 6 bases left between them. CDR3 length: 13 residues. CDR1 and CDR2 (germline): WSHSY, SAAADI. Here the CDR3 reads CASSADNNSPLHF. The CDR3, as DNA: TGCGCCAGCAGTGCGGACAATAATTCACCCCTCCACTTT.